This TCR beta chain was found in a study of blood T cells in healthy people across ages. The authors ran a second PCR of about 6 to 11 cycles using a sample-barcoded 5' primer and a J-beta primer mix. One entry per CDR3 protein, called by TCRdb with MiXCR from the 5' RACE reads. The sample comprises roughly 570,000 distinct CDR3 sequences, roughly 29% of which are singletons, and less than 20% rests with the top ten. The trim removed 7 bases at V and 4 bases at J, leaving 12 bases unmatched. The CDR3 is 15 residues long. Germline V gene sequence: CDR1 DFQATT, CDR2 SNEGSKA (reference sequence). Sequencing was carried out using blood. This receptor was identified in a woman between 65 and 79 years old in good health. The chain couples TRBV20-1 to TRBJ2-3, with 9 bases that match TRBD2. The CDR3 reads CSVARASGEADTQYF. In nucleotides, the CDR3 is TGCAGTGTCGCTAGGGCTAGCGGGGAGGCAGATACGCAGTATTTT.